The clone carrying this T cell receptor (beta chain) has at least ten counts. Its antigen remains unidentified. Amplification of TCR alpha and beta CDR3 regions from RNA used iRepertoire nested multiplex PCR. Tissue mRNA or PBMC total RNA, roughly 85-450 ng, went into one-step reverse transcription and amplification. A single record per CDR3 protein comes from TCRdb applying MiXCR to the multiplex PCR reads. The data hold under 200,000 distinct CDR3 sequences, with around 30% observed a single time. This CDR3 has 16 amino acids. Germline V lookup: CDR1 MNHNY, CDR2 SVGAGI (reference sequence). Trimming left V 0 bases short and J 4 bases short, with 13 bases between. This entry belongs to a study of glioma-infiltrating T cells. Overall study findings and caveats: Non-neoplastic patients had below-expected tissue-blood divergence, while all gliomas exceeded expectation. Only very few CDR3 sequences appeared in both tissue and blood.

The sample comprised glioma tissue, nonneoplastic brain tissue, or PBMCs (not recorded which). This TCR derives from a human donor with low-grade glioma or glioblastoma, undergoing nonglioma brain surgery, or in good health (not recorded which). The chain employs TRBV6-6 and TRBJ2-1, with D tentatively TRBD1 or TRBD2 (7 bases each). DNA for the CDR3: TGTGCCAGCAGTTACTCAGCAGGGGGGGTATACAATGAGCAGTTCTTC. Residues: CASSYSAGGVYNEQFF.